These 12 T cell receptor beta chains were all obtained from the same sample, sequenced in a study of vaccination and CD4 T cells after COVID-19. The Oncomine TCR Beta short-read assay was applied to DNA of cultured CD4+ T cells. Via MiXCR, TCRdb re-called the PCR reads, giving one row per CDR3 protein. The repertoire holds about 7,800 distinct CDR3 sequences, roughly 63% seen once, with around a third in the top ten. Their antigen targets remain unknown. This sample's treatment: roughly 10-day PBMC culture with coronavirus spike peptide pools or control peptides (ViraFEST assay). Sequenced material: CD4+ T cells from blood, cultured in vitro. The receptors here all came from a human donor who had recovered from COVID-19.

This clonotype occurred once. This chain uses TRBV15 with TRBJ2-7; D gene uncertain. The germline gives CDR1 LNHNV, CDR2 YYDKDF (reference sequence). V shed 6 bases and J shed 0 bases, with 18 bases lying between them. The CDR3 has 16 amino acids. This chain's CDR3 is CATRRDVMRSSYEQYF. The CDR3, as DNA: TGTGCCACCAGAAGGGATGTGATGAGAAGCTCCTACGAGCAGTACTTC.

This clonotype turned up a few times. The V and J genes are TRBV6-1 and TRBJ1-6; 9 nucleotides match TRBD1. The length of the CDR3 is 15 residues. Germline loops: CDR1 MNHNS, CDR2 SASEGT. The trim removed 6 bases at V and 3 bases at J, leaving 3 bases unmatched. The CDR3 sequence is CASRDRGIYNSPLHF. Here the CDR3 DNA reads TGTGCCAGCAGAGACAGGGGGATCTATAATTCACCCCTCCACTTT.

The chain joins TRBV7-9 to TRBJ2-3, with D perhaps TRBD1 (6 bases). The CDR3 spans 13 residues. Between the trimmed V and J ends, which lost 4 bases and 5 bases, there was a span of 10 bases. Germline values: CDR1 SEHNR, CDR2 FQNEAQ (reference sequence). The DNA for the CDR3 is TGTGCCAGCAGCTCGTCAGGGGAAGATACGCAGTATTTT. Translating it yields CASSSSGEDTQYF.

In this sample, this clonotype turned up a few times. The chain joins TRBV27 to TRBJ1-5; TRBD1 is a possible D gene (5 bases). Germline-derived CDR1 and CDR2 are MNHEY and SMNVEV (reference sequence). Deletions cut 6 bases from V and 0 bases from J, with 12 bases between. CDR3 length: 15 amino acids. The CDR3 coding sequence is TGTGCCAGCAGGGGGGTGAGTTATAGCAATCAGCCCCAGCATTTT. Amino acid sequence: CASRGVSYSNQPQHF.

The V gene is TRBV7-9, the J gene TRBJ1-3, with TRBD1 matching over 7 bases. After removal of 5 bases from V and 0 bases from J, the junction contained 10 bases not matched to a gene. The CDR3 consists of 17 residues. In germline, CDR1 is SEHNR, CDR2 FQNEAQ (reference sequence). The CDR3 DNA follows: TGTGCCAGCAGCGCGAAGGGACAGTTAAACTCTGGAAACACCATATATTTT. Translation gives CASSAKGQLNSGNTIYF. Supplemented by reference TRBV7-9 and TRBJ1-3, the full variable domain reads DTGVSQNPRHKITKRGQNVTFRCDPISEHNRLYWYRQTLGQGPEFLTYFQNEAQLEKSRLLSDRFSAERPKGSFSTLEIQRTEQGDSAMYLCASSAKGQLNSGNTIYFGEGSWLTVV.

This chain joins TRBV18 and TRBJ1-3, with 11 nucleotides matching TRBD1. The CDR3 spans 16 residues. Trimming cost V 3 bases and J 4 bases; bases outside gene matches: 5. Germline V gene lookup returns CDR1 KGHSH and CDR2 LQKENI. The CDR3 protein is CASSPGQGAGGNTIYF. CDR3 coding DNA: TGTGCCAGCTCACCCGGACAGGGGGCAGGAGGAAACACCATATATTTT.

Worth noting for this clonotype: With a much larger clone just one base away, this may be a read error. The chain employs TRBV7-2 and TRBJ2-1; D is undetermined. The end of the DNA fits TRBJ2-7 better, so the J call may be wrong. This CDR3 region has 13 residues. Germline V gene lookup returns CDR1 SGHTA and CDR2 FQGNSA. Written as DNA, the CDR3 is TGTGCCAGCAGCGCCTATATCGACAATGAGCAGTACTTC. Protein: CASSAYIDNEQYF.

This clonotype was observed a few times. This chain connects TRBV7-2 to TRBJ2-3; unclear D gene. V was pared by 5 bases and J by 2 bases, with 11 bases between. The CDR3 has 14 amino acids. From germline, CDR1 is SGHTA and CDR2 FQGNSA. CDR3: CASSPVWDTDTQYF. CDR3 nucleotide sequence: TGTGCCAGCAGCCCCGTGTGGGACACAGATACGCAGTATTTT.

The gene calls are TRBV7-2 and TRBJ2-7; D perhaps matches TRBD2 (6 bases). The germline CDR1 and CDR2 sequences are SGHTA and FQGNSA. The CDR3 has 16 amino acids. V lost 5 bases to trimming and J lost 4 bases, with 21 bases between them. CDR3 sequence (DNA): TGTGCCAGCAGCCCGGATGCCGGGACTGGCGTATACGAGCAGTACTTC. This codes for CASSPDAGTGVYEQYF.

The V gene is TRBV5-4, the J gene TRBJ1-6, with 9 bases identical to TRBD1. Trimming at V came to 3 bases and at J to 7 bases, leaving 5 bases not matched to a gene. The CDR3 consists of 15 residues. The germline gives CDR1 SGHNT, CDR2 YYREEE (reference sequence). In DNA, the CDR3 is TGTGCCAGCAGCTACGCCGGGACAGGGAATTCACCCCTCCACTTT. It is translated as CASSYAGTGNSPLHF.

The V and J genes are TRBV20-1 and TRBJ2-5; 10 nucleotides match TRBD1. Germline lookup yields CDR1 DFQATT and CDR2 SNEGSKA (reference sequence). CDR3 length: 13 residues. The V and J ends lost 8 bases and 3 bases, in that order; junction bases with no gene match: 6. CDR3 sequence: CSKTGGAEETQYF. The CDR3 bases are TGCAGTAAGACAGGGGGCGCGGAAGAGACCCAGTACTTC.

This clonotype was observed a few times. The J gene is TRBJ2-1, the V gene TRBV6-4; 9 positions agree with TRBD2. After removal of 4 bases from V and 0 bases from J, the junction contained 13 bases not matched to a gene. Germline loops: CDR1 MRHNA, CDR2 SNTAGT. The CDR3 consists of 19 residues. CDR3 protein: CASSASGRLHRSSYNEQFF. DNA for the CDR3: TGTGCCAGCAGTGCCAGCGGGAGGCTACATCGGAGCTCCTACAATGAGCAGTTCTTC.